This T cell receptor beta chain originates from a study of T-cell reconstitution after alpha-beta-depleted transplantation in children. Preparation of the TCRbeta library involved a method that used unique molecular identifiers. TCRdb processed the PCR reads anew with MiXCR; each CDR3 protein has one entry. The sample lists approximately 400,000 distinct CDR3 sequences, around 16% occurring once. Trimming removed 5 bases from V and 5 bases from J; junction bases left unmatched: 10. The CDR3 covers 16 residues. Germline V gene sequence: CDR1 LGHNA, CDR2 YSLEER. In its sample, this clonotype was seen a few times.

J is TRBJ2-2 and V is TRBV4-3; 8 positions match TRBD1. This TCR came from a boy in the first two years of life who had a stem cell transplant for Wiskott-Aldrich syndrome, so the T cells may come from the graft donor. The input for sequencing was PBMCs, mostly from graft donor cells, taken 360 days after TCRalphabeta/CD19-depleted stem cell transplant. The CDR3 region has the DNA TGCGCCAGCAGCACCCGGACAGGGAGAGGGACCGGGGAGCTGTTTTTT. Residues: CASSTRTGRGTGELFF.